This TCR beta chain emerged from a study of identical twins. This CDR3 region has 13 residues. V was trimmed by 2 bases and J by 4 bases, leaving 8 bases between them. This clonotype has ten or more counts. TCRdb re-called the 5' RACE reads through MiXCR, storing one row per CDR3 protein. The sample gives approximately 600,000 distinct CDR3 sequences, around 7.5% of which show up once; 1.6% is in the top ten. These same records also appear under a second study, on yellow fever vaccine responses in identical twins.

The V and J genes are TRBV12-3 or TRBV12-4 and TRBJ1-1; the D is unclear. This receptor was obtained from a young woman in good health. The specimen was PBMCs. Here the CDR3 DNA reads TGTGCCAGCAGTTTAAGGGAAGGCACTGAAGCTTTCTTT. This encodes CASSLREGTEAFF.